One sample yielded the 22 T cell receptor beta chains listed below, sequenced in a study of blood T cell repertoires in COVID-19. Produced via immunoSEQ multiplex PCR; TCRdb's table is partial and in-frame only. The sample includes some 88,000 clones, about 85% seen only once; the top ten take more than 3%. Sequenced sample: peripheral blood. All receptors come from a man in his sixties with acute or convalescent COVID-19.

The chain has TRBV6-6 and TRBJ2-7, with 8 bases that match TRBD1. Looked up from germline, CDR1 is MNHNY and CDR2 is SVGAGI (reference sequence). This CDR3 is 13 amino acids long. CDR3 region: CVSGQGPSYEQYF. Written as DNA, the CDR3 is TGTGTCTCCGGACAGGGCCCCTCCTACGAGCAGTACTTC.

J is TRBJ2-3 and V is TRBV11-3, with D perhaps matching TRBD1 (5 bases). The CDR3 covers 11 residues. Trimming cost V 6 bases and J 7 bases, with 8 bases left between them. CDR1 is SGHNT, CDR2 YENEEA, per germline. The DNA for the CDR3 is TGTGCCAGCAGTAGGGGTCATACGCAGTATTTT. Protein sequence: CASSRGHTQYF.

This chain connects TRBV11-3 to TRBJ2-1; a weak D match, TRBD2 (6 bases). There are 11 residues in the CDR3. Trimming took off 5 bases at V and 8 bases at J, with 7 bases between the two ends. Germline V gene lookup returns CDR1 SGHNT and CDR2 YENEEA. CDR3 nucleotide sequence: TGTGCCAGCAGCCGCGGGGATGAGCAGTTCTTC. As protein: CASSRGDEQFF.

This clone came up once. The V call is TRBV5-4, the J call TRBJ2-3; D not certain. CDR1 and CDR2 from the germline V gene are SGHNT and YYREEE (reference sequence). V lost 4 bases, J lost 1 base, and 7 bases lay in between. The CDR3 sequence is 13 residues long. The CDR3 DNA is TGTGCCAGCAGCCCCGGTCGCACAGATACGCAGTATTTT. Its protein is CASSPGRTDTQYF.

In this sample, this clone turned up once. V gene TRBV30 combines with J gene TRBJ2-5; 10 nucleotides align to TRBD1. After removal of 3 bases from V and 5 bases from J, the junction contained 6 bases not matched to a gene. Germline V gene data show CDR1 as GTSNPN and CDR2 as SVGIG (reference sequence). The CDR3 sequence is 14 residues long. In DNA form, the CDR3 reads TGTGCCTGGAGGAGACAGGGGGCTGCGGAGACCCAGTACTTC. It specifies CAWRRQGAAETQYF.

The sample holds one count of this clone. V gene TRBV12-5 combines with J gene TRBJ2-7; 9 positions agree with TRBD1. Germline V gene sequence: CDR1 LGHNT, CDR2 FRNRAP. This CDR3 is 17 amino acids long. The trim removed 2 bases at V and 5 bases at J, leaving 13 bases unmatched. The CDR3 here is CASGLRVGTGGTDEQYF. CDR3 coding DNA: TGTGCTAGTGGTTTGCGTGTCGGAACAGGGGGCACCGACGAGCAGTACTTC.

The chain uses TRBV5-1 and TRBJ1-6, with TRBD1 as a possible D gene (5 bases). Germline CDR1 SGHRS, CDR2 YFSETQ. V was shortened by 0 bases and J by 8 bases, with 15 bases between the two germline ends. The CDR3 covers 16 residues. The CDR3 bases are TGCGCCAGCAGCTTGGGAGCGGGGGGTGTGGATTCACCCCTCCACTTT. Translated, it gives CASSLGAGGVDSPLHF. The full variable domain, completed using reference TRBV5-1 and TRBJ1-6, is KAGVTQTPRYLIKTRGQQVTLSCSPISGHRSVSWYQQTPGQGLQFLFEYFSETQRNKGNFPGRFSGRQFSNSRSEMNVSTLELGDSALYLCASSLGAGGVDSPLHFGNGTRLTVT.

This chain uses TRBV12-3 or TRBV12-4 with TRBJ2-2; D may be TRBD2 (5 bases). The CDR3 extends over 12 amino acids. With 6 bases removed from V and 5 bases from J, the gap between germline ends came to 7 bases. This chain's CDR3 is CASRTGTGELFF. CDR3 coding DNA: TGTGCCAGCAGGACGGGAACCGGGGAGCTGTTTTTT.

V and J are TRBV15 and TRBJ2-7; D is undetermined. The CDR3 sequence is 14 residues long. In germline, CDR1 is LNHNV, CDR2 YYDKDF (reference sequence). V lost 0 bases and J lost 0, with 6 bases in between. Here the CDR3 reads CATSRDPVSYEQYF. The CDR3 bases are TGTGCCACCAGCAGAGATCCAGTCTCCTACGAGCAGTACTTC.

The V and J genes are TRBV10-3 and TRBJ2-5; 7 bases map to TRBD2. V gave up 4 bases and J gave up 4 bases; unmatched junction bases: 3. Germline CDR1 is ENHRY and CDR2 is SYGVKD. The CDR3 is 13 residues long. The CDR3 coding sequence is TGTGCCATCAGTGTAGGGGAGGGAGAGACCCAGTACTTC. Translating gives CAISVGEGETQYF.

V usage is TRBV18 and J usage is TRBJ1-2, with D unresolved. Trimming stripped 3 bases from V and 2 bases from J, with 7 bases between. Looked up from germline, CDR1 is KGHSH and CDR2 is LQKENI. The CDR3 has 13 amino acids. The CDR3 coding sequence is TGTGCCAGCTCACCCATCCGGAACTATGGCTACACCTTC. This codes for CASSPIRNYGYTF.

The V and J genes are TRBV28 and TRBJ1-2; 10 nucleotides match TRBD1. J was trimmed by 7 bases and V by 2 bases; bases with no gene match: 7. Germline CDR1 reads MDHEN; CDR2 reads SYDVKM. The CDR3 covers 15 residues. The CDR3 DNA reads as TGTGCCAGCAGTTTAAGATTGGGGACAGGGGCTGGCTACACCTTC. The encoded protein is CASSLRLGTGAGYTF.

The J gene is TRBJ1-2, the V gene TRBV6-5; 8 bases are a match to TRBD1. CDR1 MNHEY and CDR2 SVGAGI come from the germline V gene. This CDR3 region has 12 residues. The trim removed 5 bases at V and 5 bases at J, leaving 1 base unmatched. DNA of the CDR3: TGTGCCAGCAGTCAGGGGGCTTATGGCTACACCTTC. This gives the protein CASSQGAYGYTF.

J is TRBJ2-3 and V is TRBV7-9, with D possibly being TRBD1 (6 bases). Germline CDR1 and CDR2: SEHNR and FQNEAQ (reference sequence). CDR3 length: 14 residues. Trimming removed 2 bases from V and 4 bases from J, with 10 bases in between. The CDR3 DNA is TGTGCCAGCAGCTTAACGACAGGTCCAGATACGCAGTATTTT. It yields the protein CASSLTTGPDTQYF.

The CDR3 sequence is CASSLAGARSDTQYF. CDR3 nucleotide sequence: TGTGCCAGCAGCTTGGCAGGGGCCCGCTCTGATACGCAGTATTTT. The chain has TRBV5-4 and TRBJ2-3; D perhaps matches TRBD1 (6 bases). The CDR3 is 15 residues long. CDR1 and CDR2 (germline): SGHNT, YYREEE (reference sequence). V was cut by 0 bases and J by 6 bases, with 14 bases left in between.

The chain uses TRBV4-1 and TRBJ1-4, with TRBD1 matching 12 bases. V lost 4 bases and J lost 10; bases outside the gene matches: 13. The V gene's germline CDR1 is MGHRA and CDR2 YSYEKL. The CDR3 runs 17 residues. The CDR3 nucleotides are TGCGCCAGCAGCCCAGGGACAGGGGGCGCGTCGGTGAGAAAACTGTTTTTT. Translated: CASSPGTGGASVRKLFF.

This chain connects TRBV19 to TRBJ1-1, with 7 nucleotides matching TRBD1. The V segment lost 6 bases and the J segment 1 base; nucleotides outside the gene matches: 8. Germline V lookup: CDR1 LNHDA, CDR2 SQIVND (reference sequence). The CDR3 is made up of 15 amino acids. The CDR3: CASSQGQASNTEAFF. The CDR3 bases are TGTGCCAGTAGCCAAGGACAGGCGTCGAACACTGAAGCTTTCTTT.

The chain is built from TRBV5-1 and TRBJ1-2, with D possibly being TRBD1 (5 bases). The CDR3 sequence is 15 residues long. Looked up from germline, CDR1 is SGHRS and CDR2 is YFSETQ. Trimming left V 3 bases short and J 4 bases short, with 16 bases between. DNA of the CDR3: TGCGCCAGCAGCTCCCAGGGCACCTCATCCTATGGCTACACCTTC. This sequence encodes CASSSQGTSSYGYTF. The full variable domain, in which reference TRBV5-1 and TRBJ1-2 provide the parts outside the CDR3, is KAGVTQTPRYLIKTRGQQVTLSCSPISGHRSVSWYQQTPGQGLQFLFEYFSETQRNKGNFPGRFSGRQFSNSRSEMNVSTLELGDSALYLCASSSQGTSSYGYTFGSGTRLTVV.

The CDR3: CAWSRPTGHSYEQYF. CDR3 coding DNA: TGTGCCTGGAGTAGACCGACAGGACACTCCTACGAGCAGTACTTC. The chain recombines TRBV30 with TRBJ2-7; D perhaps matches TRBD1 (6 bases). CDR1 GTSNPN and CDR2 SVGIG come from the germline V gene (reference sequence). The CDR3 sequence is 15 residues long. V lost 2 bases, J lost 0 bases, and 14 bases lay in between.

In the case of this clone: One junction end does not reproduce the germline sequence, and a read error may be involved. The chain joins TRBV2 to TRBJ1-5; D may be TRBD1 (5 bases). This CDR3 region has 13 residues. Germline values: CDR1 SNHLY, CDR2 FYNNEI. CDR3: CASREDSNQPQHF. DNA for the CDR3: TGTGCCAGCAGGGAAGACAGTAATCAGCCCCAGCATTTT.

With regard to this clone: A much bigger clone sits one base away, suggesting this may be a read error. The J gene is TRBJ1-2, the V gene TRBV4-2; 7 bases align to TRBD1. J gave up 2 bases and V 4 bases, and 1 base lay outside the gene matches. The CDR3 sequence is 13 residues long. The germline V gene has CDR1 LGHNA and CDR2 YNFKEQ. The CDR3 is CASSLGQNYGYTF. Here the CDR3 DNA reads TGTGCCAGCAGCCTGGGACAGAACTATGGCTACACCTTC.

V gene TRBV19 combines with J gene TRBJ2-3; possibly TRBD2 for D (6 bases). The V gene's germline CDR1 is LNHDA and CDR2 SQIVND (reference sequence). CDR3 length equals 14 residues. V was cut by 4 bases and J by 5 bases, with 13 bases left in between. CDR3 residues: CASSTYSGGDTQYF. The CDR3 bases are TGTGCCAGTAGTACATACTCCGGGGGAGATACGCAGTATTTT.